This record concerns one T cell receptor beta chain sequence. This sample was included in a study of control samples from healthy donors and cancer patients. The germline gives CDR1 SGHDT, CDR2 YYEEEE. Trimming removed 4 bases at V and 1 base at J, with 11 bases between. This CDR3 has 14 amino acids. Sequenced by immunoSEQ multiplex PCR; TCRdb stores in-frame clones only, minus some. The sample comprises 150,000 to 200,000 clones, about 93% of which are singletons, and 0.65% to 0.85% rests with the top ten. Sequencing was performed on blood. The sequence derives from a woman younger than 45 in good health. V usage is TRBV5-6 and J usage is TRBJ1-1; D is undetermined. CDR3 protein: CASSAEVGNTEAFF. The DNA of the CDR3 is TGTGCCAGCAGCGCGGAGGTGGGGAACACTGAAGCTTTCTTT.